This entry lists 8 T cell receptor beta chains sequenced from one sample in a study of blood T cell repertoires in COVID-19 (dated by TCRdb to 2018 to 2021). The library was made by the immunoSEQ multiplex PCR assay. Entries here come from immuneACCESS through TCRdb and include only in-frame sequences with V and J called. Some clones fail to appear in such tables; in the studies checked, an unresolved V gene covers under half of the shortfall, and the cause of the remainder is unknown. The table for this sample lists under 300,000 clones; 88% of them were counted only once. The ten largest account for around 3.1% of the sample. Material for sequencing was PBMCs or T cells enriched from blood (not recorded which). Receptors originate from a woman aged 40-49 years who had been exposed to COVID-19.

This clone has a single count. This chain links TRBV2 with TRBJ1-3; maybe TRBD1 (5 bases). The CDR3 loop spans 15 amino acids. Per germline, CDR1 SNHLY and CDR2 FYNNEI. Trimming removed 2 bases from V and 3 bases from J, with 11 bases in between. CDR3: CASSERGQGGNTIYF. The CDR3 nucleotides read TGTGCCAGCAGTGAAAGGGGCCAGGGTGGAAACACCATATATTTT.

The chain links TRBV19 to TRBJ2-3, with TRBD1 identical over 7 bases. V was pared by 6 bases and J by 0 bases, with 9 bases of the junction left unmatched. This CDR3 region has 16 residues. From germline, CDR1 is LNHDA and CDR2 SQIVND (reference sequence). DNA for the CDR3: TGTGCCAGTAGGGGGACAGCGTTTACTAGCACAGATACGCAGTATTTT. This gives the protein CASRGTAFTSTDTQYF.

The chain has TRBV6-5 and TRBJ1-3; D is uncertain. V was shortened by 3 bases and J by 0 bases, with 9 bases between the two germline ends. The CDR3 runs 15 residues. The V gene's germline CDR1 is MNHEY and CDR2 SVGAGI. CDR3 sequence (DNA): TGTGCCAGCAGTTATGGAGGGTTCTCTGGAAACACCATATATTTT. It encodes CASSYGGFSGNTIYF.

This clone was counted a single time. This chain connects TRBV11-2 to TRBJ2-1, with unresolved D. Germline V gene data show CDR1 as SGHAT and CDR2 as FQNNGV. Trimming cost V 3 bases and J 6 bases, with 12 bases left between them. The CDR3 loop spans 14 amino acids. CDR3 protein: CASSFNLISNEQFF. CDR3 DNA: TGTGCCAGCAGCTTTAATCTGATCAGCAATGAGCAGTTCTTC.

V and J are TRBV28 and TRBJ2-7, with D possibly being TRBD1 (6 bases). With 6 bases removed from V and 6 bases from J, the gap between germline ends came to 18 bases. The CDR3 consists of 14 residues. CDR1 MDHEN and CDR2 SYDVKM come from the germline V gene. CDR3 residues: CASSSSDRYGEQYF. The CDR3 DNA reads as TGTGCCAGCAGCTCCTCCGACAGGTACGGCGAGCAGTACTTC.

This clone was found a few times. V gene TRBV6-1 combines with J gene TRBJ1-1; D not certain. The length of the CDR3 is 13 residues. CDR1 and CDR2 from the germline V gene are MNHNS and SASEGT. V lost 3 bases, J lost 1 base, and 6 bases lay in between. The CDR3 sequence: CASSEAGNTEAFF. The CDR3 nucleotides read TGTGCCAGCAGTGAGGCAGGGAACACTGAAGCTTTCTTT.

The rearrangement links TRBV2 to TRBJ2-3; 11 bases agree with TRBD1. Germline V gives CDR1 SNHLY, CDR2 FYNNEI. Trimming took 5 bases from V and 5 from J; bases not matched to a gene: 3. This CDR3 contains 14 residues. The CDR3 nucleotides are TGTGCCAGCAGTAAGGACAGGGGGCTAGATACGCAGTATTTT. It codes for CASSKDRGLDTQYF.

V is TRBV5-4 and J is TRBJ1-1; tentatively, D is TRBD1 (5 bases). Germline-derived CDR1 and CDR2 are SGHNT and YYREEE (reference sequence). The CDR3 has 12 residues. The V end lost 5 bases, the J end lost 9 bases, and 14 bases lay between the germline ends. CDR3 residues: CASRAVRGKAFF. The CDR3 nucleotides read TGTGCCAGCAGGGCGGTTCGGGGGAAAGCTTTCTTT.